The clone carrying this TCR beta chain appeared a single time. Per the germline V gene, CDR1 is SGHNT and CDR2 is YYREEE (reference sequence). J was trimmed by 2 bases and V by 3 bases; bases with no gene match: 13. The length of the CDR3 is 17 residues. These data belong to a study of blood T cell repertoires in COVID-19. Overall study context: T cells, B-cell-depleted T cells, or PBMCs provided the cDNA or gDNA that served as material.

In the original analysis: Researchers report that nucleated cell counts were estimated from reference gene primer amplification. Sequencing was performed with immunoSEQ multiplex PCR; in TCRdb, only in-frame clones are kept and a portion is missing. V and J calls and clone size follow that table, whereas D and trimming were derived from the DNA. The sample yields around 180,000 clones, roughly 78% seen once. The TCR comes from a man between 65 and 85 years old with active or convalescent COVID-19. J is TRBJ2-7 and V is TRBV5-4; 8 positions agree with TRBD2. The sequenced material came from peripheral blood. The DNA of the CDR3 is TGTGCCAGCAGCTCCCTCGGGGGGCGGGAGGTCACCTACGAGCAGTACTTC. Residues: CASSSLGGREVTYEQYF. The variable domain in full, with the rest retrieved from reference TRBV5-4 and TRBJ2-7, is ETGVTQSPTHLIKTRGQQVTLRCSSQSGHNTVSWYQQALGQGPQFIFQYYREEENGRGNFPPRFSGLQFPNYSSELNVNALELDDSALYLCASSSLGGREVTYEQYFGPGTRLTVT.